The clone carrying this TCR beta chain was picked up many times. The antigen remains unidentified. TCRdb analysed the reads with MiXCR anew, one entry per CDR3 protein. Found here are about 68,000 distinct CDR3 sequences, approximately 24% of them singletons; the top ten hold almost 80%. The entry originates in a study of T cell repertoires in cytomegalovirus infection. Regarding the study as a whole: CMV carriers with the relevant HLA were identified by cumulative public TCR beta family frequency. Dominating the ex vivo response were TCR beta clonotypes that were CMV-specific and HLA-C-restricted.

The clonotype was recovered from a human donor in good health (CMV status not recorded). Some clones in this sample may be carry-over from other donors' samples. The specimen was PBMCs, sequenced either directly or after in vitro stimulation (not recorded which).

The CDR3 is CASSLLGWGTQYF. For the CDR3, the DNA is TGTGCCAGCAGCTTACTGGGGTGGGGGACCCAGTACTTC. The J gene is TRBJ2-5, the V gene TRBV7-2, with D uncertain. The CDR3 is 13 residues long. Germline values: CDR1 SGHTA, CDR2 FQGNSA. The ends were cut back, 2 bases at V and 7 bases at J, with 11 bases in the middle.